This is a list of T cell receptor beta chains from one sample in a study of T cell repertoires in cytomegalovirus infection. A single record per CDR3 protein comes from TCRdb applying MiXCR to the reads. The sample includes about 530,000 distinct CDR3 sequences, 26% of them seen just once. Input material: PBMCs. Receptor source: a human donor in good health (CMV status not recorded). Some clones in this sample may be carry-over from other donors' samples. Both conserved end residues are part of each CDR3. D genes are given only for firm matches. Rows may omit the clone size; those that give it use once, few, many or a size class.

v_gene	d_gene	j_gene	abundance	CDR3nt	CDR3aa
TRBV20-1	NA	TRBJ2-1	NA	TGCAGTGCTAGGGATCCTTCGGGACCTCGTGGGAATGAGCAGTTCTTC	CSARDPSGPRGNEQFF
TRBV12-3/TRBV12-4	NA	TRBJ1-1	few	TGTGCCAGCAGTTTTGTGGGGCGCGACACTGAAGCTTTCTTT	CASSFVGRDTEAFF
TRBV4-1	NA	TRBJ2-1	NA	TGCGCCAGCAGCCAAGATCGACTCGAGCAGTTCTTC	CASSQDRLEQFF
TRBV7-2	TRBD2	TRBJ2-1	many	TGTGCCAGCAGTACGCCCCAGACTAGCCATGAGCAGTTCTTC	CASSTPQTSHEQFF
TRBV4-2	TRBD2	TRBJ2-3	few	TGTGCCAGCAGCCAAGAAGGTAGCGGGGCTAGCACAGATACGCAGTATTTT	CASSQEGSGASTDTQYF
TRBV7-9	TRBD2	TRBJ2-5	few	TGTGCCAGCAGCTTACTAGCGGCTCTTCAAGAGACCCAGTACTTC	CASSLLAALQETQYF
TRBV19	NA	TRBJ2-2	NA	TGTGCCAGTAGTATGGCTGTGAACACCGGGGAGCTGTTTTTT	CASSMAVNTGELFF
TRBV6-2/TRBV6-3	TRBD1	TRBJ2-1	NA	TGTGCCAGCAGTAGACACAGGGGCTCCAATGAGCAGTTCTTC	CASSRHRGSNEQFF
TRBV7-2	NA	TRBJ2-7	many	TGTGCCAGCAGCAGAGACCGGGCCACGGGCGAGCAGTACTTC	CASSRDRATGEQYF
TRBV10-1	NA	TRBJ1-1	NA	TGCGCCAGCAGTGATGGACAGACTGAAGCTTTCTTT	CASSDGQTEAFF
TRBV20-1	NA	TRBJ2-5	few	TGCAGTGCTAGGCGAGGGCTGCAAGAGACCCAGTACTTC	CSARRGLQETQYF
TRBV5-1	NA	TRBJ2-2	few	TGCGCCAGCAGTGGAACAGAGGGAGTTTCCGGGGAGCTGTTTTTT	CASSGTEGVSGELFF
TRBV19	NA	TRBJ2-6	few	TGTGCCAGTAGTATCCCCTCTGGGGCCAACGTCCTGACTTTC	CASSIPSGANVLTF
TRBV6-5	NA	TRBJ2-1	NA	TGTGCCAGCAGTTATACAAAAAGTCGACGGAGCTCCTACAATGAGCAGTTCTTC	CASSYTKSRRSSYNEQFF
TRBV5-4	TRBD1	TRBJ1-2	NA	TGTGCCAGCAGCTCAGGGACAGGGGGGTTTTATGGCTACACCTTC	CASSSGTGGFYGYTF
TRBV12-5	NA	TRBJ2-1	NA	TGTGCTAGTGGTTTGGTAACTAGCTTCATCAATGAGCAGTTCTTC	CASGLVTSFINEQFF
TRBV6-5	TRBD1	TRBJ2-7	few	TGTGCCAGCAGACCCGGGACAGAAGCCTACGAGCAGTACTTC	CASRPGTEAYEQYF
TRBV5-6	NA	TRBJ1-1	NA	TGTGCCAGCAGCCGGTCGGGGGGGACTGAAGCTTTCTTT	CASSRSGGTEAFF
TRBV5-1	TRBD2	TRBJ2-5	NA	TGCGCCAGCAGCACCCAGAGCGGGAACGGGGGGGAGACCCAGTACTTC	CASSTQSGNGGETQYF
TRBV12-5	NA	TRBJ2-3	NA	TGTGCTAGTGGTCCCCCCCGTTTGACAGATACGCAGTATTTT	CASGPPRLTDTQYF
TRBV12-3/TRBV12-4	NA	TRBJ2-1	many	TGTGCCAGCAGTGATCAGGAGACTAACAATGAGCAGTTCTTC	CASSDQETNNEQFF
TRBV12-3/TRBV12-4	NA	TRBJ1-5	few	TGTGCCAGCACCGAGGGGTTTCAGGATCAGCCCCAGCATTTT	CASTEGFQDQPQHF
TRBV5-1	NA	TRBJ1-1	NA	TGCGCCAGCAGCTTGGTTACAGCGGATGGCGCTTTCTTT	CASSLVTADGAFF
TRBV20-1	TRBD2	TRBJ2-7	few	TGCAGTGCTAGAGGACTAGCGGGAAGTCTCTCCTACGAGCAGTACTTC	CSARGLAGSLSYEQYF
TRBV10-2	TRBD1	TRBJ2-7	few	TGCGCCAGCAGCGGCACAGGGGAGACCTACGAGCAGTACTTC	CASSGTGETYEQYF
TRBV7-6	NA	TRBJ2-7	many	TGTGCCAGCAGCTTAACGTCGGGGGGCCCCTTCGCCTACGAGCAGTACTTC	CASSLTSGGPFAYEQYF
TRBV27	NA	TRBJ1-2	many	TGTGCCAGCAGTTTAACCAGGCAGGGAAAGGGGGGCTACACCTTC	CASSLTRQGKGGYTF
TRBV7-9	TRBD1	TRBJ1-4	NA	TGTGCCAGCGGGGACAGGGTCTGGGAAAAACTGTTTTTT	CASGDRVWEKLFF
TRBV7-2	NA	TRBJ1-2	many	TGTGCCAGCAGCTTTCTTACTAATAACTATGGCTACACCTTC	CASSFLTNNYGYTF
TRBV9	TRBD2	TRBJ2-5	few	TGTGCCAGCAGCGTAGCAGGGAGGGAAGAGACCCAGTACTTC	CASSVAGREETQYF
TRBV6-6	TRBD1	TRBJ2-7	NA	TGTGCCAGCAGGGGGGGACAGGTCTTCTACGAGCAGTACTTC	CASRGGQVFYEQYF
TRBV6-4	TRBD2	TRBJ2-1	NA	TGTGCCAGCAGTGAACGGCTAGCGGGAGACAATGAGCAGTTCTTC	CASSERLAGDNEQFF
TRBV7-2	NA	TRBJ2-3	NA	TGTGCCAGCAGCTCATCCACCTCGGATACGCAGTATTTT	CASSSSTSDTQYF
TRBV15	TRBD2	TRBJ2-1	few	TGTGCCACCAGCAGAGAGGCTAGCGGGAGTGATGAGCAGTTCTTC	CATSREASGSDEQFF
TRBV7-9	NA	TRBJ2-3	few	TGTGCCAGCAGCGCCAGTCAGGGGAAGGTCGGTAATTTT	CASSASQGKVGNF
TRBV27	TRBD1	TRBJ1-1	NA	TGTGCCAGCAGTCGTACCGGGACAGGGACTGAAGCTTTCTTT	CASSRTGTGTEAFF
TRBV5-1	NA	TRBJ2-3	few	TGCGCCAGCAGCTTCCGACGAGGGGAGGATACGCAGTATTTT	CASSFRRGEDTQYF
TRBV7-3	TRBD1	TRBJ2-1	NA	TGTGCCAGCAGTCAACAGGGGCTCGAGCAGTTCTTC	CASSQQGLEQFF
TRBV6-2/TRBV6-3	NA	TRBJ2-7	few	TGTGCCAGCAGCCACGATCGGGTAAGGGGTGAGCAGTACTTC	CASSHDRVRGEQYF
TRBV7-2	NA	TRBJ1-4	many	TGTGCCAGCAGCCGCCGGGCAGGAATTGAAAAACTGTTTTTT	CASSRRAGIEKLFF
TRBV12-3/TRBV12-4	TRBD2	TRBJ2-2	NA	TGTGCCAGCACCTTCACTAGCGGGAAGACCGGGGAGCTGTTTTTT	CASTFTSGKTGELFF
TRBV19	TRBD2	TRBJ2-5	few	TGTGCCAGTAGTATAGGTCGAGCGGGAGAGGTGGAGACCCAGTACTTC	CASSIGRAGEVETQYF
TRBV25-1	NA	TRBJ2-2	NA	TGTGCCAGCAGTGAATATCTCGCGGGCGGGGAGCTGTTTTTT	CASSEYLAGGELFF
TRBV7-9	NA	TRBJ1-1	many	TGTGCCAGCAGCCCGAGGCAGTCTCAGGGTGAAGCTTTCTTT	CASSPRQSQGEAFF
TRBV19	NA	TRBJ2-2	NA	TGTGCCAGTACCTCGTTCGAGGGGGAGCTGTTTTTT	CASTSFEGELFF
TRBV28	NA	TRBJ1-1	few	TGTGCCAGCAGTTTGTCCGGGATTACTGAAGCTTTCTTT	CASSLSGITEAFF
TRBV28	NA	TRBJ2-4	few	TGTGCCAGCAGTACGCTGCCGGGCGGAGGGAACATTCAGTACTTC	CASSTLPGGGNIQYF
TRBV28	NA	TRBJ1-3	NA	TGTGCCAGCAAACCCCAGGGTTCTGGAAACACCATATATTTT	CASKPQGSGNTIYF
TRBV24-1	TRBD2	TRBJ2-1	NA	TGTGCCACCAGTGATTCCCTAGCGGGAAACCTATACAATGAGCAGTTCTTC	CATSDSLAGNLYNEQFF
TRBV6-5	NA	TRBJ2-2	NA	TGTGCCAGCAGTTACCCAGAATCCGGGGAGCTGTTTTTT	CASSYPESGELFF
TRBV29-1	TRBD1	TRBJ2-3	NA	TGCAGCGTTGCTCCAAGGGGGCTAGTTCGAACAGATACGCAGTATTTT	CSVAPRGLVRTDTQYF
TRBV10-3	TRBD1	TRBJ2-3	NA	TGTGCCATCAGTGAGCCTAAGGACAGGCCTGGGAGAGATACGCAGTATTTT	CAISEPKDRPGRDTQYF
TRBV2	NA	TRBJ2-5	few	TGTGCCAGCAGTGAAGGGGGGCTCAGGGAGGAGACCCAGTACTTC	CASSEGGLREETQYF